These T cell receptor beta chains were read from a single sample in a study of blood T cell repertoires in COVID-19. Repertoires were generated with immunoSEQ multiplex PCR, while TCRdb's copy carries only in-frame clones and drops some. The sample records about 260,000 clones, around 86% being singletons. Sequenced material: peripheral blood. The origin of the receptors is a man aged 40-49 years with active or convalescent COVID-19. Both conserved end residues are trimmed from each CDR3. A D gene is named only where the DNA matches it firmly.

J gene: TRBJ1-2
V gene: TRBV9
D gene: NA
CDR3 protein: ASSVGSPQGMSGYT

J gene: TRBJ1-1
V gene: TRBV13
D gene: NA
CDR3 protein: ASSLLGLEAF

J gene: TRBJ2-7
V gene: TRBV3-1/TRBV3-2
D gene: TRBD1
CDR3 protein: ASRRTGQPNYEQY

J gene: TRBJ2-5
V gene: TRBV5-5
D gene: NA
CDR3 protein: ASEGRGETQY

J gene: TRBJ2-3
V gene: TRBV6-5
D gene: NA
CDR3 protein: ASVGVSTDTQY

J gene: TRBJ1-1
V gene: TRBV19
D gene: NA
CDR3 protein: ASSITGEAF

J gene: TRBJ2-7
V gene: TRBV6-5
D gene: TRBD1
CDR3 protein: ASTLDRGNYEQY

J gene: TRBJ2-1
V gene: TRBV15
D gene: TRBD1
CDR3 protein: ATSRTGANEQF

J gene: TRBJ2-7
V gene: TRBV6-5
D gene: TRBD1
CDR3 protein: ASRTGGPNEQY

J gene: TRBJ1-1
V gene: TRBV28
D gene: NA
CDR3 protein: ASTTPLAEAF

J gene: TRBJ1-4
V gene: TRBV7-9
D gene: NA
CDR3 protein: ASTVSRGNEKLF

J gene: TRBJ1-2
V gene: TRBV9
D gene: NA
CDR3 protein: ASSVGTHRPNYGYT

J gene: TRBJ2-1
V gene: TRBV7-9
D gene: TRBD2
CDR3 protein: ASSLDWLAGGSNEQF

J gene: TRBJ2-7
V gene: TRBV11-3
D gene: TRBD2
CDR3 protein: ASSLSGSSYEQY

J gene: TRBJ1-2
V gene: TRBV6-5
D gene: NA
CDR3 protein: ASREGVNYGYT

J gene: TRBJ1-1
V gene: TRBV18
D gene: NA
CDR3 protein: ASSPINGDTEAF

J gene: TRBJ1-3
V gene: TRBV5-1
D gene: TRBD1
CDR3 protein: ASSLVGQGVAGNTIY

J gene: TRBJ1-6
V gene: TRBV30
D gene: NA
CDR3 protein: AWRIGRENSPLH

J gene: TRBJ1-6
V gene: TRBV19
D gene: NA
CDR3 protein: ASSIDAPGPLH

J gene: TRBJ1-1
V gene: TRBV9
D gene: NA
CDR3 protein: ASSVPKQGSNTEAF

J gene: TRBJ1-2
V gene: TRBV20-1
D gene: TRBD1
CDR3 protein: SATRQGGYT

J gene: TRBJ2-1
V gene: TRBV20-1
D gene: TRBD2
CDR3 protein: SASASGGLGEQF

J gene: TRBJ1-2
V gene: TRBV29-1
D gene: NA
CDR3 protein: SVAPLIGYT

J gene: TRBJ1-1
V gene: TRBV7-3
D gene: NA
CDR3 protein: ASSLGTVVNTEAF

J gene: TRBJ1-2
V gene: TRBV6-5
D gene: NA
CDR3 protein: ASRGLMRNYGYT

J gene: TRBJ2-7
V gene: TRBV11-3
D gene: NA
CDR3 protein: ASSLGDWSSYEQY

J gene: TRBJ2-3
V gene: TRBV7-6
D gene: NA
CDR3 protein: ASSLAAGPWDTQY

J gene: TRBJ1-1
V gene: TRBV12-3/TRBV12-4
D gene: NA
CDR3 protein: ASSLGVNTEAF

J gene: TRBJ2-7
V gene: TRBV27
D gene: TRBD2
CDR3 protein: ASTPRASGRVPGSYEQY

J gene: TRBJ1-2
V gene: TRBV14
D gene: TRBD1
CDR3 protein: ASSEGQGNYGYT

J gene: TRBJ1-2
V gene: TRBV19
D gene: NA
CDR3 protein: ASSIGGFMRGYT

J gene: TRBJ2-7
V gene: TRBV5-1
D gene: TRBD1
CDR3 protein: ASSYPGQGTYEQY

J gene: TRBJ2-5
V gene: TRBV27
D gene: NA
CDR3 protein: ATGLTGNQETQY